One and the same sample provided the 16 T cell receptor beta chains below, sequenced in a study of cytomegalovirus exposure and HLA in healthy donors. Primers included in the PCR were 60 Vbeta and 13 Jbeta primers. Assay used: immunoSEQ multiplex PCR; TCRdb lists only in-frame clones, some missing. Of 90,000 or so clones listed, just under 70% were seen once; the top ten hold more than 2.5%. Sequenced material: PBMCs. The receptors shown here come from a man aged 45-60 years in good health and CMV-seronegative.

This sequence joins TRBV18 and TRBJ2-7, with D possibly matching TRBD1 (6 bases). The V and J ends lost 4 bases and 0 bases respectively, with 10 bases between them. The germline V gene encodes CDR1 KGHSH and CDR2 LQKENI. The CDR3 runs 14 residues. As DNA, the CDR3 is TGTGCCAGCTCACTTGACAGGATCTCCTACGAGCAGTACTTC. It translates to CASSLDRISYEQYF.

The chain couples TRBV2 to TRBJ2-3, with TRBD2 as a possible D gene (7 bases). The CDR3 totals 16 residues. Trimming took 6 bases from V and 4 from J, leaving 20 bases between them. Germline V gene sequence: CDR1 SNHLY, CDR2 FYNNEI. The CDR3 protein is CASRPLWGGAADTQYF. DNA of the CDR3: TGTGCCAGCAGACCCCTTTGGGGGGGGGCCGCAGATACGCAGTATTTT.

The chain links TRBV29-1 to TRBJ2-7; TRBD1 matches 7 bases. Germline-derived CDR1 and CDR2 are SQVTM and ANQGSEA. The junction had 8 bases not matched to a gene; V was cut back by 4 bases and J by 2 bases. The length of the CDR3 is 14 residues. CDR3 nucleotide sequence: TGCAGCGTTGTTCCCGACAGGGATCCCTACGAGCAGTACTTC. Its translation: CSVVPDRDPYEQYF.

This clone was seen more than once but under ten times. The J gene is TRBJ2-7, the V gene TRBV11-3; D gene ambiguous. V lost 5 bases, J lost 3 bases, and 11 bases lay in between. CDR3 size: 13 residues. In germline, CDR1 is SGHNT, CDR2 YENEEA. The CDR3 DNA is TGTGCCAGCAGCCTAAACACCGACTACGAGCAGTACGTC. Protein sequence: CASSLNTDYEQYV.

The CDR3, as DNA: TGCGCCAGCAGCTTGGCCCGGACAGGGGAATCCACAGATACGCAGTATTTT. This gives the protein CASSLARTGESTDTQYF. This chain joins TRBV5-1 and TRBJ2-3; 9 bases match TRBD1. Trimming cost V 0 bases and J 2 bases; bases outside gene matches: 7. The CDR3 totals 17 residues. Germline CDR1 SGHRS, CDR2 YFSETQ.

The rearrangement joins TRBV5-5 to TRBJ1-5; D is undetermined. Between the trimmed V and J ends, which lost 0 bases and 3 bases, there was a span of 13 bases. The CDR3 sequence is 16 residues long. Germline values: CDR1 SGHKS, CDR2 YYEKEE (reference sequence). This chain's CDR3 is CASSLGRGLDNQPQHF. CDR3 DNA sequence: TGTGCCAGCAGCTTGGGGCGGGGTCTCGACAATCAGCCCCAGCATTTT.

This chain links TRBV5-6 with TRBJ2-7, with TRBD1 matching over 7 bases. The CDR3 has 16 amino acids. V lost 4 bases and J lost 4; bases outside the gene matches: 14. The V gene's germline CDR1 is SGHDT and CDR2 YYEEEE. CDR3 in DNA: TGTGCCAGCAGCGCCCGCTCCGGACAGGTACGGTACGAGCAGTACTTC. Translating gives CASSARSGQVRYEQYF.

The genes are TRBV5-1 and TRBJ2-1, with D possibly TRBD2 on 6 matching bases. V gave up 0 bases and J gave up 3 bases, with 7 bases separating them. The CDR3 is made up of 14 amino acids. CDR1 SGHRS and CDR2 YFSETQ come from the germline V gene. CDR3 DNA: TGCGCCAGCAGCTTGGGGGGGGACTACAATGAGCAGTTCTTC. Translation: CASSLGGDYNEQFF.

The J gene is TRBJ1-1, the V gene TRBV6-1; no clear D gene. The CDR3 loop spans 14 amino acids. Germline CDR1 reads MNHNS; CDR2 reads SASEGT. Trimming shortened V by 0 bases and J by 5 bases, and 10 bases separated the two germline ends. The CDR3 here is CASSEAAGRTEAFF. The CDR3 nucleotides are TGTGCCAGCAGTGAAGCTGCGGGCCGGACTGAAGCTTTCTTT.

The rearrangement joins TRBV7-6 to TRBJ2-7, with 9 bases aligning to TRBD1. Germline V gene data show CDR1 as SGHVS and CDR2 as FNYEAQ. Unmatched junction bases numbered 5, after V lost 5 bases and J lost 3 bases. CDR3 size: 14 residues. The chain's CDR3 is CASSPLTGGYEQYF. The CDR3 region has the DNA TGTGCCAGCAGCCCGCTGACAGGGGGCTACGAGCAGTACTTC.

The V call is TRBV4-3, the J call TRBJ1-2; 8 nucleotides line up with TRBD1. The V segment lost 0 bases and the J segment 4 bases; nucleotides outside the gene matches: 4. The CDR3 sequence is 15 residues long. Per germline, CDR1 LGHNA and CDR2 YSLEER. Written as DNA, the CDR3 is TGCGCCAGCAGCCAAGAGACAGGGGAGGCCTATGGCTACACCTTC. Encoded protein: CASSQETGEAYGYTF.

The gene calls are TRBV5-1 and TRBJ1-1, with 9 bases that match TRBD1. CDR3 length: 15 residues. CDR1 and CDR2 from the germline V gene are SGHRS and YFSETQ. The trim removed 2 bases at V and 3 bases at J, leaving 5 bases unmatched. The CDR3 here is CASSFTRTGDTEAFF. The CDR3 DNA follows: TGCGCCAGCAGCTTTACCCGGACAGGGGACACTGAAGCTTTCTTT.

This chain joins TRBV29-1 and TRBJ2-2; TRBD2 aligns across 11 bases. The germline V gene encodes CDR1 SQVTM and CDR2 ANQGSEA. After removal of 8 bases from V and 7 bases from J, the junction contained 9 bases not matched to a gene. There are 14 residues in the CDR3. The DNA for the CDR3 is TGCAGCATTACGACTAGCGGGGTTCACGGGGAGCTGTTTTTT. As protein: CSITTSGVHGELFF.

This chain uses TRBV11-2 with TRBJ1-1; the match to TRBD1 covers 7 bases. CDR1 is SGHAT and CDR2 is FQNNGV in the germline V gene. J was trimmed by 4 bases and V by 3 bases; bases with no gene match: 8. The CDR3 length is 15 residues. CDR3 coding DNA: TGTGCCAGCAGCTTTAGGACAGGATCTCCCACTGAAGCTTTCTTT. It is translated as CASSFRTGSPTEAFF.

The chain is built from TRBV18 and TRBJ2-6; TRBD1 is a possible D gene (5 bases). Looked up from germline, CDR1 is KGHSH and CDR2 is LQKENI. The CDR3 totals 19 residues. The germline V and J ends were trimmed by 6 bases and 0 bases, with 21 bases remaining between them. This chain's CDR3 is CASSSNGQDTSSGANVLTF. The CDR3 DNA reads TGTGCCAGCTCTTCAAACGGGCAGGACACAAGCTCTGGGGCCAACGTCCTGACTTTC. The full variable domain, completed using reference TRBV18 and TRBJ2-6, is NAGVMQNPRHLVRRRGQEARLRCSPMKGHSHVYWYRQLPEEGLKFMVYLQKENIIDESGMPKERFSAEFPKEGPSILRIQQVVRGDSAAYFCASSSNGQDTSSGANVLTFGAGSRLTVL.

V is TRBV29-1 and J is TRBJ1-2; D may be TRBD1 (6 bases). The CDR3 loop spans 12 amino acids. Germline CDR1 reads SQVTM; CDR2 reads ANQGSEA. Trimming shortened V by 7 bases and J by 1 base, and 10 bases separated the two germline ends. The DNA of the CDR3 is TGCAGCGATGACAGGAATAACTATGGCTACACCTTC. Amino acid sequence: CSDDRNNYGYTF.